The rows below give T cell receptor beta chains drawn from one sample of a study of human thymus T cells. Only in-frame clones appear in the TCRdb table, and some are missing; sequencing was by immunoSEQ multiplex PCR. Here the sample spans about 78,000 clones, approximately 96% being singletons. Sequencing was performed on thymus tissue. The receptors shown here come from a boy under three years old with a congenital heart defect but otherwise immunologically healthy. Each CDR3 is given with its conserved first and last residue. The D gene is left open where the match is weak. Size values are once, few and many counts, or a class for expanded clones, and some rows have none.

clone_size	v_call	d_call	j_call	cdr3_aa	cdr3_nt
NA	TRBV5-1	TRBD1	TRBJ2-7	CASSLADRGLYEQYF	TGCGCCAGCAGCCTTGCCGACAGGGGGCTCTACGAGCAGTACTTC
NA	TRBV27	NA	TRBJ2-5	CASSFRGETQYF	TGTGCCAGCAGTTTCAGAGGAGAGACCCAGTACTTC
NA	TRBV5-1	NA	TRBJ2-3	CASSLGYGGLGMDTQYF	TGCGCCAGCAGCTTAGGATATGGGGGTCTGGGGATGGATACGCAGTATTTT
NA	TRBV18	NA	TRBJ1-5	CASSPGDVPNQPQHF	TGTGCCAGCTCACCAGGAGACGTCCCGAATCAGCCCCAGCATTTT
NA	TRBV11-3	NA	TRBJ1-2	CASSPTPGAVIYGYTF	TGTGCCAGCAGCCCTACGCCGGGAGCAGTGATCTATGGCTACACCTTC
NA	TRBV28	NA	TRBJ2-2	CASSSRDNTGELFF	TGTGCCAGCAGTTCCCGGGACAACACCGGGGAGCTGTTTTTT
once	TRBV7-9	NA	TRBJ2-1	CASSLGFGGSHDNEQFF	TGTGCCAGCAGCTTAGGTTTCGGGGGTTCACACGACAATGAGCAGTTCTTC
NA	TRBV5-5	TRBD1	TRBJ1-2	CASSLGQGCDYGYTF	TGTGCCAGCAGCTTGGGACAGGGGTGTGACTATGGCTACACCTTC
NA	TRBV5-6	NA	TRBJ1-6	CASGLQGRGSPLHF	TGTGCCAGCGGTCTACAGGGACGAGGTTCACCCCTCCACTTT
once	TRBV7-9	TRBD1	TRBJ1-1	CASSFPGQGLRDTEAFF	TGTGCCAGCAGCTTCCCGGGACAGGGGTTGAGGGACACTGAAGCTTTCTTT
NA	TRBV21-1	NA	TRBJ1-5	CASNRLENNQPQHF	TGTGCCAGCAACAGACTTGAAAACAATCAGCCCCAGCATTTT
NA	TRBV4-3	TRBD1	TRBJ1-5	CASSHGTGADSNQPQHF	TGCGCCAGCAGCCACGGGACAGGGGCCGATAGCAATCAGCCCCAGCATTTT
NA	TRBV14	NA	TRBJ1-1	CASSQNRTVNTEAFF	TGTGCCAGCAGCCAGAATCGGACGGTGAACACTGAAGCTTTCTTT
NA	TRBV4-1	NA	TRBJ2-3	CASSQGTASASTDTQYF	TGCGCCAGCAGCCAAGGAACTGCTAGCGCGAGCACAGATACGCAGTATTTT
once	TRBV19	NA	TRBJ2-6	CASSILGSGANVLTF	TGTGCCAGTAGTATATTAGGGTCTGGGGCCAACGTCCTGACTTTC
NA	TRBV30	TRBD1	TRBJ2-7	CAWSVPGQGNEQYF	TGTGCCTGGAGTGTACCCGGACAGGGCAACGAGCAGTACTTC
NA	TRBV2	NA	TRBJ1-1	CASRRGLNTEAFF	TGTGCCAGCAGGCGGGGTCTGAACACTGAAGCTTTCTTT
NA	TRBV27	TRBD1	TRBJ2-7	CASRFRTGTYEQYF	TGTGCCAGCAGATTCAGGACAGGAACCTACGAGCAGTACTTC
NA	TRBV6-6	NA	TRBJ1-2	CASSYFLWPYF	TGTGCCAGCAGTTACTTTTTGTGGCCTTACTTC
NA	TRBV7-2	NA	TRBJ2-3	CASSHPGPREDTQYF	TGTGCCAGCAGCCACCCGGGACCCCGCGAAGATACGCAGTATTTT
NA	TRBV23-1	TRBD1	TRBJ2-2	CASRKTGRANTGELFF	TGCGCCAGCAGGAAGACAGGGCGGGCGAACACCGGGGAGCTGTTTTTT
NA	TRBV2	TRBD1	TRBJ1-5	CASRENVGQGRGTDLSNQPQHF	TGTGCCAGCAGGGAGAATGTGGGACAGGGAAGGGGGACGGATTTAAGCAATCAGCCCCAGCATTTT
NA	TRBV5-1	TRBD1	TRBJ2-1	CASSSKTGPHNEQFF	TGCGCCAGCAGCTCCAAGACAGGGCCCCACAATGAGCAGTTCTTC
NA	TRBV25-1	NA	TRBJ2-3	CASSEFSAPKGDTQYF	TGTGCCAGCAGTGAATTTTCGGCCCCCAAAGGGGATACGCAGTATTTT
NA	TRBV6-1	NA	TRBJ1-1	CASSERAGRSRTEAFF	TGTGCCAGCAGTGAAAGGGCAGGAAGGAGTCGTACTGAAGCTTTCTTT
NA	TRBV11-2	TRBD2	TRBJ2-7	CASSPRSPRPSGRALEQYF	TGTGCCAGCAGCCCACGTAGCCCCAGACCTAGCGGGAGGGCTCTCGAGCAGTACTTC
NA	TRBV30	NA	TRBJ1-3	CAGTPRSDYREGNTIYF	TGTGCCGGAACCCCACGTTCTGACTACAGGGAAGGAAACACCATATATTTT
NA	TRBV6-1	NA	TRBJ1-4	CASSASLGPVEKLFF	TGTGCCAGCAGTGCGTCCTTGGGGCCCGTTGAAAAACTGTTTTTT
NA	TRBV6-5	TRBD1	TRBJ2-7	CASSWKGAYYEQYF	TGTGCCAGCAGTTGGAAGGGGGCCTACTACGAGCAGTACTTC
NA	TRBV6-6	NA	TRBJ2-5	CASSYGAGQETQYF	TGTGCCAGCAGTTACGGGGCAGGACAAGAGACCCAGTACTTC
once	TRBV9	TRBD2	TRBJ2-1	CASSPRTSPWGNEQFF	TGTGCCAGCAGCCCCCGGACTAGCCCTTGGGGCAATGAGCAGTTCTTC
NA	TRBV4-2	NA	TRBJ2-3	CASSHRLPRVHTDTQYF	TGTGCCAGCAGCCATAGACTCCCTAGGGTACACACAGATACGCAGTATTTT
NA	TRBV4-2	NA	TRBJ2-1	CASSQDRSRPNEQFF	TGTGCCAGCAGCCAAGATAGGAGTCGGCCCAATGAGCAGTTCTTC
NA	TRBV25-1	TRBD1	TRBJ2-3	CATTTRDRVTDTQYF	TGTGCCACAACTACCCGGGACAGGGTTACAGATACGCAGTATTTT
NA	TRBV4-1	NA	TRBJ1-1	CASSPYRGTEAFF	TGCGCCAGCAGCCCCTATCGGGGAACTGAAGCTTTCTTT
NA	TRBV27	NA	TRBJ2-1	CVSRPDCSYNEQFF	TGTGTATCTAGACCCGACTGCAGTTACAATGAGCAGTTCTTC
NA	TRBV11-2	TRBD1	TRBJ1-5	CASSWGQGSNQPQHF	TGTGCCAGCAGCTGGGGACAGGGAAGCAATCAGCCCCAGCATTTT
NA	TRBV27	NA	TRBJ2-7	CASSLGGYSYEQYF	TGTGCCAGCAGTTTAGGCGGCTACTCCTACGAGCAGTACTTC
NA	TRBV18	NA	TRBJ2-1	CASSPVYGNISCHDEQFF	TGTGCCAGCTCACCTGTTTATGGGAACATAAGCTGTCACGATGAGCAGTTCTTC
NA	TRBV28	NA	TRBJ2-1	CASSLRRGPHSYNEQFF	TGTGCCAGCAGTTTAAGGCGGGGGCCTCACTCCTACAATGAGCAGTTCTTC
NA	TRBV9	NA	TRBJ1-2	CASSVGYSQKGDGYTF	TGTGCCAGCAGCGTAGGGTACAGCCAAAAAGGGGATGGCTACACCTTC
NA	TRBV11-2	TRBD1	TRBJ1-2	CASSLGGQGGCYGYTF	TGTGCCAGCAGCTTAGGGGGACAGGGGGGATGCTATGGCTACACCTTC
NA	TRBV5-5	TRBD1	TRBJ2-7	CASSAFTGGPYEQYF	TGTGCCAGCAGCGCCTTTACAGGGGGCCCCTACGAGCAGTACTTC
NA	TRBV5-1	TRBD2	TRBJ2-3	CASSLNGGGASTDTQYF	TGCGCCAGCAGCTTGAACGGCGGGGGGGCTAGCACAGATACGCAGTATTTT
NA	TRBV4-1	NA	TRBJ1-5	CASSQDQVGEGTTNEPQHF	TGCGCCAGCAGCCAAGATCAGGTTGGGGAGGGTACGACGAATGAGCCCCAGCATTTT
once	TRBV2	TRBD1	TRBJ2-6	CASSSTQGVWFSGANVLTF	TGTGCCAGCAGTTCTACCCAGGGGGTATGGTTCTCTGGGGCCAACGTCCTGACTTTC
NA	TRBV13	NA	TRBJ2-7	CASSLGQVAEPYEQYF	TGTGCCAGCAGCTTAGGCCAGGTAGCGGAACCCTACGAGCAGTACTTC